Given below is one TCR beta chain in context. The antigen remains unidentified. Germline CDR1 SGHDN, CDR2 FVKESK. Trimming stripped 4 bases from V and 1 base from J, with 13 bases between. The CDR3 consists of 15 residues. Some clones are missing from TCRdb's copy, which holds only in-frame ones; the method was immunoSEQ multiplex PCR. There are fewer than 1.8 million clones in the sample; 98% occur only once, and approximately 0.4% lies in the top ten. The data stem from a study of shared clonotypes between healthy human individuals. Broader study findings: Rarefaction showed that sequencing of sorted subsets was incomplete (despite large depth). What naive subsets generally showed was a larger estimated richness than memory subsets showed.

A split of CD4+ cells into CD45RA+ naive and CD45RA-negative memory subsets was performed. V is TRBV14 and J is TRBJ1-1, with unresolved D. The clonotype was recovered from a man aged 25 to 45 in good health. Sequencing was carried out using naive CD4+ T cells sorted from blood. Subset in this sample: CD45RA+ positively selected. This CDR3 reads CASSRMTLANTEAFF. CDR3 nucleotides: TGTGCCAGCAGCCGAATGACACTAGCGAACACTGAAGCTTTCTTT. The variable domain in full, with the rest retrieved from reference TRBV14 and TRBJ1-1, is EAGVTQFPSHSVIEKGQTVTLRCDPISGHDNLYWYRRVMGKEIKFLLHFVKESKQDESGMPNNRFLAERTGGTYSTLKVQPAELEDSGVYFCASSRMTLANTEAFFGQGTRLTVV.